Below are 30 T cell receptor beta chains sequenced from a single sample in a study of a mutant IDH1 vaccine in newly diagnosed glioma. The data were produced by immunoSEQ multiplex PCR, yet TCRdb's version contains in-frame clones alone and is incomplete. The profile shows 85,000 to 100,000 clones, 80% of them singletons. The time point denotes: baseline, week 1 (first vaccination visit). Sample treatment: pre-vaccination baseline after standard-of-care therapy. The sequencing used PBMCs, collected from a glioma patient treated with radiotherapy, temozolomide or both. The receptors originated from a man aged 40-55 years with glioma.

The chain joins TRBV11-2 to TRBJ1-2; D call uncertain. The V end lost 1 base, the J end lost 1 base, and 13 bases lay between the germline ends. Germline V gene data show CDR1 as SGHAT and CDR2 as FQNNGV. This CDR3 region has 16 residues. CDR3 nucleotides: TGTGCCAGCAGCTTAGTACCCCAGACAAGTAACTATGGCTACACCTTC. It yields the protein CASSLVPQTSNYGYTF.

The chain employs TRBV7-2 and TRBJ2-5; no reliable D call. The germline V gene encodes CDR1 SGHTA and CDR2 FQGNSA. V gave up 5 bases and J gave up 2 bases, with 15 bases separating them. The CDR3 runs 15 residues. The CDR3 DNA is TGTGCCAGCAGCACAAACGTCGGCCAGCAAGAGACCCAGTACTTC. Protein: CASSTNVGQQETQYF.

This clone appeared a single time. The chain carries TRBV29-1 and TRBJ2-3, with 11 bases aligning to TRBD1. CDR1 is SQVTM, CDR2 ANQGSEA, per germline. The CDR3 runs 14 residues. V gave up 7 bases and J gave up 4 bases; unmatched junction bases: 7. CDR3 region: CSALGTGGPDTQYF. The CDR3 DNA follows: TGCAGCGCCCTCGGGACAGGGGGACCAGATACGCAGTATTTT.

This clone has more than one count but fewer than ten. The gene calls are TRBV7-6 and TRBJ1-1; no clear D. This CDR3 has 12 residues. Germline V gene lookup returns CDR1 SGHVS and CDR2 FNYEAQ. V gave up 5 bases and J gave up 7 bases, with 11 bases separating them. CDR3 region: CASSTWGDEAFF. DNA for the CDR3: TGTGCCAGCAGCACCTGGGGTGATGAAGCTTTCTTT.

The J gene is TRBJ2-7, the V gene TRBV19, with TRBD2 as a possible D gene (7 bases). The CDR3 is 15 amino acids. CDR1 and CDR2 from the germline V gene are LNHDA and SQIVND (reference sequence). Trimming removed 5 bases from V and 1 base from J, with 15 bases in between. The CDR3 nucleotides read TGTGCCAGTAGTGGGAGGGGGAGATCATCCTACGAGCAGTACTTC. It codes for CASSGRGRSSYEQYF. The full variable domain, in which reference TRBV19 and TRBJ2-7 provide the parts outside the CDR3, is DGGITQSPKYLFRKEGQNVTLSCEQNLNHDAMYWYRQDPGQGLRLIYYSQIVNDFQKGDIAEGYSVSREKKESFPLTVTSAQKNPTAFYLCASSGRGRSSYEQYFGPGTRLTVT.

The J gene is TRBJ1-2, the V gene TRBV6-6, with D perhaps TRBD1 (6 bases). Germline CDR1 MNHNY, CDR2 SVGAGI (reference sequence). V gave up 4 bases and J gave up 7 bases, with 16 bases separating them. There are 14 residues in the CDR3. The CDR3 region has the DNA TGTGCCAGCAGTTTCACAGGGCTAAGAAGTGGCTACACCTTC. It encodes CASSFTGLRSGYTF.

The chain has TRBV14 and TRBJ2-3; no reliable D call. CDR3 length: 15 amino acids. With 1 base removed from V and 0 bases from J, the gap between germline ends came to 8 bases. CDR1 is SGHDN, CDR2 FVKESK, per germline. CDR3: CASSQGRRSTDTQYF. CDR3 nucleotides: TGTGCCAGCAGCCAAGGACGCAGGAGCACAGATACGCAGTATTTT.

The V gene is TRBV5-4, the J gene TRBJ2-7; the match to TRBD1 covers 7 bases. The CDR3 contains 14 residues. The V gene end was trimmed by 4 bases and the J gene end by 0 bases; junction bases not matched to a gene: 4. Germline loops: CDR1 SGHNT, CDR2 YYREEE (reference sequence). In nucleotides, the CDR3 is TGTGCCAGCAGCCCCGGACAGGACTCCTACGAGCAGTACTTC. This sequence encodes CASSPGQDSYEQYF.

This clone showed up many times. The chain uses TRBV25-1 and TRBJ1-1; D not resolved. The CDR3 contains 11 residues. Germline CDR1 MGHDK, CDR2 SYGVNS. V gave up 3 bases and J gave up 1 base, with 0 bases separating them. In DNA, the CDR3 is TGTGCCAGCAGTGAGAACACTGAAGCTTTCTTT. The encoded protein is CASSENTEAFF.

The chain recombines TRBV5-4 with TRBJ1-4; 10 bases align to TRBD1. Germline V gene sequence: CDR1 SGHNT, CDR2 YYREEE (reference sequence). CDR3 length: 19 residues. The V gene end was trimmed by 3 bases and the J gene end by 3 bases; junction bases not matched to a gene: 14. This chain's CDR3 is CASSSSTPTGGFANEKLFF. The CDR3 DNA follows: TGTGCCAGCAGCTCATCGACCCCGACAGGGGGCTTTGCTAATGAAAAACTGTTTTTT.

This clone appeared once. This rearrangement joins TRBV10-2 to TRBJ2-5; D tentatively fits TRBD1 or TRBD2 (5 bases each). The CDR3 contains 15 residues. Trimming left V 6 bases short and J 4 bases short, with 18 bases between. The germline V gene has CDR1 WSHSY and CDR2 SAAADI. DNA of the CDR3: TGCGCCAGCAGCGATAGGGACCGAGTGGGAGAGACCCAGTACTTC. Translation gives CASSDRDRVGETQYF.

The V and J genes are TRBV4-2 and TRBJ1-2, with TRBD1 as a possible D gene (5 bases). This CDR3 region has 13 residues. Trimming cost V 4 bases and J 3 bases, with 9 bases left between them. CDR1 and CDR2 (germline): LGHNA, YNFKEQ. The CDR3 is CASSPRGDYGYTF. Here the CDR3 DNA reads TGTGCCAGCAGCCCCCGGGGGGACTATGGCTACACCTTC.

There are a few counts of this clone. V is TRBV6-6 and J is TRBJ2-5, with TRBD1 matching over 8 bases. V trimming: 6 bases; J trimming: 0 bases; junction bases outside the gene matches: 6. CDR1 is MNHNY and CDR2 is SVGAGI in the germline V gene (reference sequence). This CDR3 has 15 residues. CDR3 residues: CASRHRGFDQETQYF. The CDR3 DNA reads as TGTGCCAGCAGGCACAGGGGGTTTGACCAAGAGACCCAGTACTTC.

This chain joins TRBV19 and TRBJ1-1, with no clear D. Germline CDR1 LNHDA, CDR2 SQIVND (reference sequence). The CDR3 runs 13 residues. V lost 3 bases and J 3 bases, leaving 8 bases between the germline ends. The CDR3 DNA sequence: TGTGCCAGTAGTATCCAGTGGGACACTGAAGCTTTCTTT. Translated, it gives CASSIQWDTEAFF. Combining the CDR3 with reference TRBV19 and TRBJ1-1 gives the whole variable domain DGGITQSPKYLFRKEGQNVTLSCEQNLNHDAMYWYRQDPGQGLRLIYYSQIVNDFQKGDIAEGYSVSREKKESFPLTVTSAQKNPTAFYLCASSIQWDTEAFFGQGTRLTVV.

V usage is TRBV2 and J usage is TRBJ2-3; 10 nucleotides match TRBD1. The CDR3 sequence is 15 residues long. Germline lookup yields CDR1 SNHLY and CDR2 FYNNEI. V was pared by 5 bases and J by 4 bases, with 6 bases of the junction left unmatched. The CDR3 bases are TGTGCCAGCAGTCAAGGACAGGGGGGCCCAGATACGCAGTATTTT. It encodes CASSQGQGGPDTQYF.

The genes are TRBV5-6 and TRBJ2-6; D possibly corresponds to TRBD1 (6 bases). Germline loops: CDR1 SGHDT, CDR2 YYEEEE. This CDR3 has 19 amino acids. The ends were cut back, 4 bases at V and 0 bases at J, with 20 bases in the middle. The CDR3 loop is CASSQIGTRDTSGANVLTF. As DNA, the CDR3 is TGTGCCAGCAGCCAAATTGGGACAAGGGATACCTCTGGGGCCAACGTCCTGACTTTC.

The genes are TRBV18 and TRBJ2-7; TRBD1 is a possible D gene (5 bases). Germline V lookup: CDR1 KGHSH, CDR2 LQKENI. V was pared by 4 bases and J by 5 bases, with 6 bases between. This CDR3 region has 11 residues. CDR3 loop: CASSRGNEQYF. The CDR3 nucleotides are TGTGCCAGCTCACGGGGCAACGAGCAGTACTTC.

The V call is TRBV5-1, the J call TRBJ2-7; tentatively, D is TRBD1 or TRBD2 (6 bases each). Trimming left V 2 bases short and J 3 bases short, with 12 bases between. CDR3 length: 14 amino acids. Germline V gene sequence: CDR1 SGHRS, CDR2 YFSETQ. This chain's CDR3 is CASSFQGRNYEQYF. The CDR3 coding sequence is TGCGCCAGCAGCTTCCAGGGGAGGAACTACGAGCAGTACTTC.

This chain links TRBV27 with TRBJ2-5; 8 bases are shared with TRBD1. The CDR3 runs to 15 residues. Trimming at V came to 3 bases and at J to 5 bases, leaving 8 bases not matched to a gene. CDR1 and CDR2 (germline): MNHEY, SMNVEV (reference sequence). Written as DNA, the CDR3 is TGTGCCAGCAGTTTTAGCCACAGGGGGGCTGAGACCCAGTACTTC. Its translation: CASSFSHRGAETQYF.

The V call is TRBV6-5, the J call TRBJ2-7, with 7 bases aligning to TRBD1. Germline CDR1 and CDR2: MNHEY and SVGAGI. The CDR3 sequence is 14 residues long. The V gene end was trimmed by 5 bases and the J gene end by 2 bases; junction bases not matched to a gene: 6. The CDR3 DNA sequence: TGTGCCAGCAGTCCTCAGACAGGGCCCTACGAGCAGTACTTC. Its translation: CASSPQTGPYEQYF.

In its sample, this clone is medium-sized (0.01 to 0.1%). The chain couples TRBV27 to TRBJ2-1; D is unresolved. V was cut by 5 bases and J by 0 bases, with 8 bases left in between. This CDR3 comprises 14 residues. Germline loops: CDR1 MNHEY, CDR2 SMNVEV (reference sequence). Here the CDR3 DNA reads TGTGCCAGCAGTCCATCGAGCTCCTACAATGAGCAGTTCTTC. Translating gives CASSPSSSYNEQFF.

The CDR3: CASSQEVGGRNNSPLHF. The CDR3 DNA sequence: TGCGCCAGCAGCCAAGAAGTTGGCGGGAGGAATAATTCACCCCTCCACTTT. The rearrangement uses TRBV4-3 and TRBJ1-6; D gene ambiguous. V dropped 0 bases and J dropped 5 bases, with 14 bases sitting between them. CDR1 and CDR2 from the germline V gene are LGHNA and YSLEER. The CDR3 runs to 17 residues.

J is TRBJ2-5 and V is TRBV27, with D possibly TRBD2 on 6 matching bases. Germline loops: CDR1 MNHEY, CDR2 SMNVEV (reference sequence). Trimming took 2 bases from V and 14 from J, leaving 18 bases between them. This CDR3 has 13 amino acids. Here the CDR3 reads CASSLRFRDWLYF. The CDR3 DNA reads as TGTGCCAGCAGTTTACGCTTTAGGGACTGGCTCTACTTC.

This clone has only one observation. V and J are TRBV28 and TRBJ1-1; tentative D call: TRBD1 (5 bases). Germline CDR1 reads MDHEN; CDR2 reads SYDVKM. The CDR3 sequence is 16 residues long. Trimming cost V 1 base and J 1 base, with 13 bases left between them. The CDR3 sequence: CASSLYSVGGNTEAFF. The CDR3 DNA is TGTGCCAGCAGTTTATACTCCGTGGGGGGGAACACTGAAGCTTTCTTT.

This rearrangement joins TRBV12-5 to TRBJ2-5; D is unclear. CDR3 length: 13 residues. CDR1 and CDR2 (germline): LGHNT, FRNRAP. Trimming cost V 4 bases and J 6 bases, with 12 bases left between them. As DNA, the CDR3 is TGTGCTAGTGGTTCCGGGTCCTCGAAGACCCAGTACTTC. As protein: CASGSGSSKTQYF.

V and J are TRBV7-6 and TRBJ2-7; D is ambiguous. The CDR3 has 13 residues. The germline V gene has CDR1 SGHVS and CDR2 FNYEAQ. Trimming shortened V by 5 bases and J by 3 bases, and 11 bases separated the two germline ends. CDR3 DNA sequence: TGTGCCAGCAGCACGGGCCCATACTACGAGCAGTACTTC. It is translated as CASSTGPYYEQYF. The entire variable domain, with the rest obtained from reference TRBV7-6 and TRBJ2-7, is as follows: GAGVSQSPRYKVTKRGQDVALRCDPISGHVSLYWYRQALGQGPEFLTYFNYEAQQDKSGLPNDRFSAERPEGSISTLTIQRTEQRDSAMYRCASSTGPYYEQYFGPGTRLTVT.

V and J are TRBV27 and TRBJ2-6, with 8 bases lining up with TRBD1. CDR3 length equals 16 residues. V shed 1 base and J 4 bases; nucleotides not matched to a gene: 3. The germline V gene encodes CDR1 MNHEY and CDR2 SMNVEV (reference sequence). The DNA of the CDR3 is TGTGCCAGCAGTTTATTCCGGACAGGGGGGGCCAACGTCCTGACTTTC. Encoded protein: CASSLFRTGGANVLTF.

The chain employs TRBV4-3 and TRBJ1-2; D is undetermined. The V gene's germline CDR1 is LGHNA and CDR2 YSLEER. The V end lost 1 base, the J end lost 2 bases, and 11 bases lay between the germline ends. This CDR3 is 15 amino acids long. This CDR3 is CASSQGSNLNYGYTF. CDR3 coding DNA: TGCGCCAGCAGCCAAGGAAGCAATCTAAACTATGGCTACACCTTC.

The V gene is TRBV7-8, the J gene TRBJ2-2; D unresolved. V was trimmed by 1 base and J by 7 bases, leaving 4 bases between them. The CDR3 is made up of 12 amino acids. Germline loops: CDR1 SGHVS, CDR2 FQNEAQ. The CDR3 DNA reads as TGTGCCAGCAGCTTAGGGGTCGGGGAGCTGTTTTTT. This sequence encodes CASSLGVGELFF.

The V gene is TRBV28, the J gene TRBJ2-1; 10 bases map to TRBD2. CDR3 length equals 15 residues. Germline V gene lookup returns CDR1 MDHEN and CDR2 SYDVKM. Germline trimming cut 5 bases from V and 7 bases from J; bases unmatched to any gene: 8. The CDR3 is CASSQAGGPVNEQFF. For the CDR3, the DNA is TGTGCCAGCAGTCAAGCGGGAGGGCCAGTTAATGAGCAGTTCTTC. The whole variable domain, remainder taken from reference TRBV28 and TRBJ2-1, is DVKVTQSSRYLVKRTGEKVFLECVQDMDHENMFWYRQDPGLGLRLIYFSYDVKMKEKGDIPEGYSVSREKKERFSLILESASTNQTSMYLCASSQAGGPVNEQFFGPGTRLTVL.